The TCR beta chain described here comes from a study of blood T cell repertoires in COVID-19. Per the authors' pipeline: The assay estimated nucleated cells by amplifying reference gene primers. Here immunoSEQ multiplex PCR was the method, and the copy in TCRdb shows in-frame clones only, minus some. Clone size and the V and J calls come from that table; the DNA yielded D and trimming. This sample has approximately 210,000 clones, with roughly 79% found just once. The V gene's germline CDR1 is SGHTA and CDR2 FQGNSA. V gave up 7 bases and J gave up 4 bases, with 17 bases separating them. This CDR3 comprises 15 residues.

The chain is built from TRBV7-2 and TRBJ2-1; D not resolved. The sequenced material came from PBMCs or T cells enriched from blood (not recorded which). The TCR comes from a woman between 45 and 65 years old with acute COVID-19. The CDR3, as DNA: TGTGCCAGCACCTTCGGTGAGAAAATGTACAATGAGCAGTTCTTC. This gives the protein CASTFGEKMYNEQFF. Full variable domain (missing parts from reference TRBV7-2 and TRBJ2-1): GAGVSQSPSNKVTEKGKDVELRCDPISGHTALYWYRQSLGQGLEFLIYFQGNSAPDKSGLPSDRFSAERTGGSVSTLTIQRTQQEDSAVYLCASTFGEKMYNEQFFGPGTRLTVL.